This T cell receptor beta chain was sequenced in a study of blood T cells in healthy people across ages. This clonotype showed up just a few times. The CDR3 spans 14 residues. Trimming shortened V by 5 bases and J by 3 bases, and 13 bases separated the two germline ends. CDR1 and CDR2 from the germline V gene are SGHTA and FQGNSA. Primed by a sample-barcoded 5' primer and a J-beta primer mix, a second PCR proceeded for about 7 to 11 cycles. Using its own MiXCR run on the 5' RACE reads, TCRdb lists one record per CDR3 protein. Among fewer than 1,000,000 distinct CDR3 sequences listed, around half were seen once.

The TCR originated in a man older than 75 in good health. Sequenced sample: blood. The rearrangement uses TRBV7-2 and TRBJ1-2; a weak D match, TRBD1 (5 bases). The CDR3 loop is CASSRSGEYYGYTF. The CDR3 nucleotides read TGTGCCAGCAGCCGATCGGGGGAATACTATGGCTACACCTTC.